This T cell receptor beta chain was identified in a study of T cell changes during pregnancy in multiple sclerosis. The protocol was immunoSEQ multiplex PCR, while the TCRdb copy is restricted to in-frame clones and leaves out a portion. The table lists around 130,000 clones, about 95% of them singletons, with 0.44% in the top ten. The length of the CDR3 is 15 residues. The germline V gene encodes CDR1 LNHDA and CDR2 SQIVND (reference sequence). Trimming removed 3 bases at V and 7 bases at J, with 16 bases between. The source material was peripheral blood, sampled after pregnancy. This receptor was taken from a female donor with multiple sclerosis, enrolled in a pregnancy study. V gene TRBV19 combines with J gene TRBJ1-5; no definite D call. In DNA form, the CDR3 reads TGTGCCAGTAGTATGATGTGGGTCGGGGTACAGCCCCAGCATTTT. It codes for CASSMMWVGVQPQHF. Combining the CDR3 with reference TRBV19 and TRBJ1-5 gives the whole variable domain DGGITQSPKYLFRKEGQNVTLSCEQNLNHDAMYWYRQDPGQGLRLIYYSQIVNDFQKGDIAEGYSVSREKKESFPLTVTSAQKNPTAFYLCASSMMWVGVQPQHFGDGTRLSIL.